This T cell receptor beta chain came from a study of shared clonotypes between healthy human individuals. Whole-study context: Donors, aged 18 to 49, were two women and a few men. General study results and limits: About 5% of naive CD4 clonotypes were common to several donors.

CDR3 length equals 11 residues. The ends were cut back, 8 bases at V and 5 bases at J, with 10 bases in the middle. The germline CDR1 and CDR2 sequences are DFQATT and SNEGSKA (reference sequence). About this clone: What it binds is unknown.

Method: immunoSEQ multiplex PCR; TCRdb's copy keeps in-frame clones and lacks some. The table has about 680,000 clones, 55% to 85% seen once. The receptor's source is a woman aged 25 to 45 in good health. The sample comprised memory CD4+ T cells sorted from blood. The sample's subset: CD45RA-negative fraction. The rearrangement uses TRBV20-1 and TRBJ2-1; D not resolved. The CDR3 coding sequence is TGCAGTACGAGATCACACAATGAGCAGTTCTTC. It yields the protein CSTRSHNEQFF.